The 15 T cell receptor beta chains reported below all come from one sample, sequenced in a study of tumor-infiltrating lymphocytes in primary liver carcinoma. Production of TCR beta cDNA used around 460 ng total RNA together with a constant-region primer. Libraries of TCR beta came from three nested multiplex PCR rounds with slightly modified ARM-PCR. Forward primers for TRBV1-TRBV30 and a C-beta reverse primer served the first two PCR rounds, at about 9 cycles each. MiXCR, run by TCRdb on the multiplex PCR reads, gives a single entry per CDR3 protein. The sample holds 150,000 to 200,000 distinct CDR3 sequences, roughly 60% seen once. Both blood RNA, taken from unsorted whole blood, and germline DNA were extracted. Sequencing was performed on peripheral blood. The source is a man in his forties with primary liver carcinoma and hepatitis B virus infection.

The CDR3 region has the DNA TGTGCCAGCAGCCAAGACGGCCACCCCGGGACAGATACGCAGTATTTT. Protein: CASSQDGHPGTDTQYF. This chain connects TRBV4-2 to TRBJ2-3; D gene uncertain. CDR1 and CDR2 from the germline V gene are LGHNA and YNFKEQ. The CDR3 consists of 16 residues. With 0 bases removed from V and 3 bases from J, the gap between germline ends came to 13 bases.

The chain's CDR3 is CATATGPSYEQYF. The CDR3 DNA sequence: TGTGCCACCGCGACAGGACCCTCCTACGAGCAGTACTTC. The chain is built from TRBV28 and TRBJ2-7; D is perhaps TRBD1 (6 bases). The CDR3 is made up of 13 amino acids. V was shortened by 10 bases and J by 0 bases, with 13 bases between the two germline ends. Germline CDR1 reads MDHEN; CDR2 reads SYDVKM.

As regards this clonotype: It may be a read error: a sequence one base away is much more abundant. The J gene is TRBJ1-5, the V gene TRBV14; unclear D gene. CDR1 is SGHDN, CDR2 FVKESK, per germline. The CDR3 covers 13 residues. CDR3 sequence: CASSPGPNHPQHF. DNA of the CDR3: TGTGCCAGCAGCCCGGGTCCGAATCATCCCCAGCATTTT. Supplemented by reference TRBV14 and TRBJ1-5, the full variable domain reads EAGVTQFPSHSVIEKGQTVTLRCDPISGHDNLYWYRRVMGKEIKFLLHFVKESKQDESGMPNNRFLAERTGGTYSTLKVQPAELEDSGVYFCASSPGPNHPQHFGDGTRLSIL.

The chain links TRBV5-5 to TRBJ1-6; a weak D match, TRBD1 (6 bases). The CDR3 spans 15 residues. V was clipped by 4 bases and J by 5 bases, with 13 bases between them. CDR1 is SGHKS and CDR2 is YYEKEE in the germline V gene (reference sequence). CDR3 nucleotide sequence: TGTGCCAGCAGCCCCCCGACAGGCGATAATTCACCCCTCCACTTT. Protein sequence: CASSPPTGDNSPLHF.

The chain carries TRBV11-2 and TRBJ2-7; 7 nucleotides line up with TRBD1. The germline V gene has CDR1 SGHAT and CDR2 FQNNGV. J was trimmed by 5 bases and V by 4 bases; bases with no gene match: 5. The CDR3 has 13 amino acids. The chain's CDR3 is CASSSTGDHEQYF. CDR3 DNA sequence: TGTGCCAGCAGCTCTACAGGGGACCACGAGCAGTACTTC.

For this clonotype: A much larger clone differs by one base, so this may be a read error. V and J are TRBV29-1 and TRBJ2-3; D is possibly TRBD1 (6 bases). Trimming removed 6 bases at V and 4 bases at J, with 8 bases between. Germline V gives CDR1 SQVTM, CDR2 ANQGSEA. The CDR3 sequence is 11 residues long. CDR3 sequence reads: CSVRGSDTQYF. CDR3 in DNA: TGCAGCGTGAGGGGGTCAGATACGCAGTATTTT.

This clonotype was observed a handful of times. This chain links TRBV6-5 with TRBJ2-1; 7 bases are a match to TRBD2. The CDR3 is 16 residues long. Germline trimming cut 7 bases from V and 2 bases from J; bases unmatched to any gene: 11. The germline V gene encodes CDR1 MNHEY and CDR2 SVGAGI. The CDR3 here is CASIPRAGVAYNEQFF. The DNA for the CDR3 is TGTGCCAGCATCCCCCGTGCGGGAGTGGCCTACAATGAGCAGTTCTTC.

As regards this clonotype: One junction end does not reproduce the germline sequence, and a read error may be involved. This chain uses TRBV11-2 with TRBJ2-7; a possible D gene is TRBD2 (5 bases). The germline gives CDR1 SGHAT, CDR2 FQNNGV. This CDR3 comprises 16 residues. CDR3 sequence reads: CANSSPGISRANEQYF. The CDR3 nucleotides read TGTGCCAACAGCTCCCCCGGGATTAGCCGAGCAAACGAGCAGTACTTC.

V is TRBV7-9 and J is TRBJ2-3; 7 bases line up with TRBD2. Trimming removed 1 base from V and 6 bases from J; junction bases left unmatched: 4. The CDR3 runs 14 residues. Looked up from germline, CDR1 is SEHNR and CDR2 is FQNEAQ (reference sequence). The CDR3 coding sequence is TGTGCCAGCAGCTTAGGGCTAGCGGTGGATACGCAGTATTTT. This codes for CASSLGLAVDTQYF. Looking up the rest from reference TRBV7-9 and TRBJ2-3 gives the full variable domain: DTGVSQNPRHKITKRGQNVTFRCDPISEHNRLYWYRQTLGQGPEFLTYFQNEAQLEKSRLLSDRFSAERPKGSFSTLEIQRTEQGDSAMYLCASSLGLAVDTQYFGPGTRLTVL.

About this clonotype: The conserved phenylalanine or tryptophan normally closing the CDR3 is absent here, so this likely arose from a read error. The J gene is TRBJ1-1, the V gene TRBV11-2, with D perhaps TRBD1 (5 bases). Germline V gene sequence: CDR1 SGHAT, CDR2 FQNNGV. CDR3 size: 13 residues. The CDR3 sequence: CASSFEQGTKAFI. The CDR3 DNA reads as TGTGCCAGCAGCTTTGAGCAGGGCACTAAAGCTTTCATT.

A word on this clonotype: Its ends do not fully match the called genes, so a read error is possible. The J gene is TRBJ2-7, the V gene TRBV6-5; the match to TRBD2 covers 7 bases. The CDR3 length is 14 residues. Germline-derived CDR1 and CDR2 are MNHEY and SVGAGI. The CDR3 DNA sequence: TGTGCCAGCAGTTACGAAGCGGGGACCTACGAGCTGTACTTC. It codes for CASSYEAGTYELYF.

V usage is TRBV11-2 and J usage is TRBJ2-7; D ambiguous. The CDR3 contains 14 residues. Trimming removed 4 bases from V and 12 bases from J, with 22 bases in between. Per the germline V gene, CDR1 is SGHAT and CDR2 is FQNNGV. The CDR3 loop is CASSSLDGAYERYF. In DNA form, the CDR3 reads TGTGCCAGCAGCTCCCTCGACGGAGCCTACGAACGGTACTTC.

The rearrangement links TRBV10-3 to TRBJ2-1, with D tentatively TRBD2 (5 bases). The CDR3 loop spans 12 amino acids. Trimming cost V 3 bases and J 10 bases, with 10 bases left between them. Germline-derived CDR1 and CDR2 are ENHRY and SYGVKD. The CDR3 spells CAISEERGEQFF. CDR3 in DNA: TGTGCCATCAGTGAAGAACGGGGAGAGCAGTTCTTC.

This clonotype was found once. The J gene is TRBJ1-2, the V gene TRBV5-5; TRBD1 matches at 8 bases. The length of the CDR3 is 14 residues. The V gene end was trimmed by 7 bases and the J gene end by 6 bases; junction bases not matched to a gene: 11. Germline CDR1 SGHKS, CDR2 YYEKEE (reference sequence). The CDR3 protein is CASGSQGASDGYTF. The CDR3 DNA reads as TGTGCCAGCGGTTCCCAGGGGGCGTCCGATGGCTACACCTTC.

In the case of this clonotype: One junction end disagrees with the germline gene, perhaps due to a read error. In DNA, the CDR3 is TGTGCCAGCAACTTGAGAGGGGGAAACATTCAGTACTTC. It codes for CASNLRGGNIQYF. The V and J genes are TRBV5-4 and TRBJ2-4, with D maybe TRBD1 (6 bases). The germline V gene has CDR1 SGHNT and CDR2 YYREEE (reference sequence). The CDR3 consists of 13 residues.